This T cell receptor (beta chain) emerged from a study of blood T cell repertoires in COVID-19. Looking at the study overall: Samples came from the United States, Italy and Spain, spanning acute and convalescent COVID-19. Sources were T cells, B-cell-depleted T cells, or PBMCs; the material itself was cDNA or gDNA.

This CDR3 has 13 amino acids. Germline trimming cut 9 bases from V and 5 bases from J; bases unmatched to any gene: 7. Germline-derived CDR1 and CDR2 are SNHLY and FYNNEI. In the authors' methods: Reference gene primers were amplified, and this amplification served to estimate nucleated cell counts. Libraries were prepared by immunoSEQ multiplex PCR; TCRdb keeps only in-frame clonotypes and omits some of them. V and J calls and clone size are as listed in that table; D and trimming were resolved from the DNA. The data hold some 38,000 clones, with more than 80% observed a single time. Sequencing input: peripheral blood. The chain is built from TRBV2 and TRBJ1-1; TRBD1 agrees at 9 bases. The sequence was obtained from a man in his fifties or sixties in a cohort sampled during active COVID-19. The CDR3 nucleotides are TGTGCCAGTGACAGGGGGAGGGGAACTGAAGCTTTCTTT. Translation gives CASDRGRGTEAFF.